Below, one T cell receptor beta chain is given with its context. The antigen remains unidentified. This entry is derived from a study of shared clonotypes between healthy human individuals. Whole-study results and caveats: Clonotype sharing among the donors was expected to vary with sequencing depth.

Germline lookup yields CDR1 SQVTM and CDR2 ANQGSEA. Deletions cut 4 bases from V and 5 bases from J, with 20 bases between. The CDR3 has 15 residues. The repertoire was sequenced with immunoSEQ multiplex PCR; TCRdb's copy has only in-frame clones and lacks some. The sample contains about 380,000 clones, approximately 97% of which appear only once. The chain combines TRBV29-1 with TRBJ1-2; D remains ambiguous. Sequences were obtained from memory CD8+ T cells sorted from blood. Subset in this sample: CD45RO+ cells pooled with CCR7-negative TemRA cells. The source is a man aged 25 to 40 in good health. The CDR3 DNA follows: TGCAGCGTTGGGGGAGGGAGGTTCTCCCCTTATGGCTACACCTTC. This encodes CSVGGGRFSPYGYTF.